The rows below give T cell receptor beta chains drawn from one sample of a study of identical twins. TCRdb processed the 5' RACE reads anew with MiXCR; each CDR3 protein has one entry. The sample gives under 900,000 distinct CDR3 sequences, about 20% of which show up once; about 12% is in the top ten. The sample was also linked to a second study, of T cells expressing NK-cell markers.

Sequencing was carried out using PBMCs. These receptors were obtained from a woman aged 18-29 years in good health. The CDR3 runs from the conserved cysteine through the conserved F or W. Each record gives: clone size, V gene, D gene, J gene, CDR3 protein, CDR3 DNA. A D gene is named only where the DNA matches it firmly. Size tells how often a clone was seen (once, few, many) or the class of an expanded clone, and some rows leave it out.

-	TRBV6-2/TRBV6-3	-	TRBJ2-7	CASSAWEQYF	TGTGCCAGCAGCGCGTGGGAGCAGTACTTC
few	TRBV7-9	-	TRBJ2-7	CASSLGAGQYF	TGTGCCAGCAGCTTGGGGGCAGGGCAGTACTTC
few	TRBV6-2/TRBV6-3	TRBD2	TRBJ2-7	CASGGFGLAAYEQYF	TGTGCCAGCGGGGGGTTTGGGCTAGCGGCCTACGAGCAGTACTTC
-	TRBV7-2	-	TRBJ1-3	CASSLRDYSGNTIYF	TGTGCCAGCAGCTTACGGGATTACTCTGGAAACACCATATATTTT
few	TRBV12-3/TRBV12-4	-	TRBJ1-1	CASSQGRAAFF	TGTGCCAGCAGTCAGGGTAGAGCAGCTTTCTTT
-	TRBV7-9	TRBD2	TRBJ2-1	CASSLGSLAGAGEQFF	TGTGCCAGCAGCTTAGGGTCACTAGCGGGAGCAGGGGAGCAGTTCTTC
few	TRBV9	-	TRBJ1-6	CASSVDTGSNSPLHF	TGTGCCAGCAGCGTAGATACAGGCTCCAATTCACCCCTCCACTTT
few	TRBV20-1	TRBD1	TRBJ2-7	CSATRDSYEQYF	TGCAGTGCTACCAGGGACAGCTACGAGCAGTACTTC
few	TRBV7-3	-	TRBJ2-1	CASSPGSASSYNEQFF	TGTGCCAGCAGCCCAGGCAGTGCCTCCTCCTACAATGAGCAGTTCTTC
few	TRBV7-9	-	TRBJ1-1	CASSLRAANTEAFF	TGTGCCAGCAGCTTGCGGGCAGCGAACACTGAAGCTTTCTTT
-	TRBV12-3/TRBV12-4	-	TRBJ1-6	CASSRAGRDVSPLHF	TGTGCCAGCAGTCGCGCTGGCAGGGACGTTTCACCCCTCCACTTT
-	TRBV2	-	TRBJ2-7	CASSPLQWNEQYF	TGTGCCAGCAGTCCGCTGCAGTGGAACGAGCAGTACTTC